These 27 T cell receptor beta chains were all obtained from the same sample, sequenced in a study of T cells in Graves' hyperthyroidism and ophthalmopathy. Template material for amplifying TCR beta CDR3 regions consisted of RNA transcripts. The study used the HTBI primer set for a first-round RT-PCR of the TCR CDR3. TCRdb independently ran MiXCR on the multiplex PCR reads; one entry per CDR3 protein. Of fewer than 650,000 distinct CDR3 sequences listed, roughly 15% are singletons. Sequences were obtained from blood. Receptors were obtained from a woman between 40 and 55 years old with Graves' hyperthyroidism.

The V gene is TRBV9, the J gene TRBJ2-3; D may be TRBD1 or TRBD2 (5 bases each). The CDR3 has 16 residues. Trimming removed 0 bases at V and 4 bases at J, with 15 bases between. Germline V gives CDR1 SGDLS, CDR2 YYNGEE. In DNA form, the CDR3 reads TGTGCCAGCAGCGTAGAGAGGGACCTATCGGCAGATACGCAGTATTTT. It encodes CASSVERDLSADTQYF.

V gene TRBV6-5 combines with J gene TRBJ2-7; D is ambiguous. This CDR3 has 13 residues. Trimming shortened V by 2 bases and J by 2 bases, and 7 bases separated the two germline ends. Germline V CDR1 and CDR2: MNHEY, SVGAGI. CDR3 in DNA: TGTGCCAGCAGTTACGACGCTACCTACGAGCAGTACTTC. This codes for CASSYDATYEQYF.

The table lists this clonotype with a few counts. This chain's CDR3 is CATSVRDRARGEQYF. The CDR3 DNA sequence: TGTGCCACCAGCGTACGGGACAGGGCACGGGGAGAGCAGTACTTC. The gene calls are TRBV15 and TRBJ2-7; 9 bases are a match to TRBD1. Germline values: CDR1 LNHNV, CDR2 YYDKDF (reference sequence). J was trimmed by 7 bases and V by 5 bases; bases with no gene match: 12. This CDR3 is built from 15 residues.

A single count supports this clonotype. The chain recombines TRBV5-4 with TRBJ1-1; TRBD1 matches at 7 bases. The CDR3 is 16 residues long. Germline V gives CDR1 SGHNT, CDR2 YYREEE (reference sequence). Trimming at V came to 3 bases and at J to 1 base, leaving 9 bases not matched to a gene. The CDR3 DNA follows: TGTGCCAGCAGCTATGCCCGGGACAGCAAGAACACTGAAGCTTTCTTT. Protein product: CASSYARDSKNTEAFF.

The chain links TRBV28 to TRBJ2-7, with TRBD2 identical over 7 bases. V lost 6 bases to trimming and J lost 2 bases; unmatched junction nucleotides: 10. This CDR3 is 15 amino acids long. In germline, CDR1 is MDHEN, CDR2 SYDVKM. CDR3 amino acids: CASSQGGYPTYEQYF. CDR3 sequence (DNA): TGTGCCAGCAGCCAGGGAGGGTACCCTACCTACGAGCAGTACTTC.

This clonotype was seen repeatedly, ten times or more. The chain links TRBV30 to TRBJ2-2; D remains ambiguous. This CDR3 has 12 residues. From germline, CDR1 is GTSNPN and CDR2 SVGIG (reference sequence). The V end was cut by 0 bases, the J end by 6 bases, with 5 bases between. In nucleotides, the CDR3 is TGTGCCTGGAGTGTATACCCCGGGGAGCTGTTTTTT. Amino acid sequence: CAWSVYPGELFF. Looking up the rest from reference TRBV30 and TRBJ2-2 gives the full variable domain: SQTIHQWPATLVQPVGSPLSLECTVEGTSNPNLYWYRQAAGRGLQLLFYSVGIGQISSEVPQNLSASRPQDRQFILSSKKLLLSDSGFYLCAWSVYPGELFFGEGSRLTVL.

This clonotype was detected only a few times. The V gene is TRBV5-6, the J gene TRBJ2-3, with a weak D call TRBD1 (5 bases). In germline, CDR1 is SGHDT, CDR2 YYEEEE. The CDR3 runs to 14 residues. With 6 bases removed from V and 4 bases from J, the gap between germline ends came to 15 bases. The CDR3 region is CASIPTAGSDTQYF. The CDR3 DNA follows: TGTGCCAGCATCCCGACAGCAGGCTCAGATACGCAGTATTTT.

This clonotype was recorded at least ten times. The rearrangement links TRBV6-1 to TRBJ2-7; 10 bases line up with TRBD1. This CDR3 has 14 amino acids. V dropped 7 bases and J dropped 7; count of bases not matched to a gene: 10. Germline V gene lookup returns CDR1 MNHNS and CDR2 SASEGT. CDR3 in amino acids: CASKTDRGPREQYF. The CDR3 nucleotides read TGTGCCAGCAAGACCGACAGGGGGCCTCGGGAGCAGTACTTC.

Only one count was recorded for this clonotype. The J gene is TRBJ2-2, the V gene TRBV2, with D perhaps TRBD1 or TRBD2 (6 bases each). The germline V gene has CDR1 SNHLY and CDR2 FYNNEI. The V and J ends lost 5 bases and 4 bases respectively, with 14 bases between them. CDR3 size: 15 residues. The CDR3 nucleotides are TGTGCCAGCAGTCTGGAGGGACAAATCACCGGGGAGCTGTTTTTT. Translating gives CASSLEGQITGELFF.

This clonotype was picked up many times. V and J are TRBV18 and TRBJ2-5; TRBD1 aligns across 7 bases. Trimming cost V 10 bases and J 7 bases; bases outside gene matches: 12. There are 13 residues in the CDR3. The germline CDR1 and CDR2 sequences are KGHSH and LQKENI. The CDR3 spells CATDRGGYGTQYF. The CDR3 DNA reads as TGTGCCACCGACAGAGGGGGCTATGGGACCCAGTACTTC. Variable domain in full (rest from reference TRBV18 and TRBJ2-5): NAGVMQNPRHLVRRRGQEARLRCSPMKGHSHVYWYRQLPEEGLKFMVYLQKENIIDESGMPKERFSAEFPKEGPSILRIQQVVRGDSAAYFCATDRGGYGTQYFGPGTRLLVL.

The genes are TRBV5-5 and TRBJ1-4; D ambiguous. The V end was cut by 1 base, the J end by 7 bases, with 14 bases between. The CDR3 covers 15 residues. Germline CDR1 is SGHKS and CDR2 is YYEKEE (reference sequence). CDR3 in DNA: TGTGCCAGCAGCTTGTCTGTCTCGGAGGGTGAAAAACTGTTTTTT. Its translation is CASSLSVSEGEKLFF.

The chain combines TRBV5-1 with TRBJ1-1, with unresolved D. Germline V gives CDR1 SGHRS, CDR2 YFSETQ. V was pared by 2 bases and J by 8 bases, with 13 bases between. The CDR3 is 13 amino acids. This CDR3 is CASSFGPGQEAFF. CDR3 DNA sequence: TGCGCCAGCAGCTTCGGACCGGGCCAGGAAGCTTTCTTT.

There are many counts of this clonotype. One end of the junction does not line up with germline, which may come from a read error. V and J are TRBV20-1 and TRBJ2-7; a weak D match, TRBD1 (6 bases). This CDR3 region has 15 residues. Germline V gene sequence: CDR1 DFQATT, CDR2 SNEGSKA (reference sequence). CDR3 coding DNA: TGCAGTGCGAGAGGTCAACAGGGTATTTTCTACGAGCAGTACTTC. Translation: CSARGQQGIFYEQYF.

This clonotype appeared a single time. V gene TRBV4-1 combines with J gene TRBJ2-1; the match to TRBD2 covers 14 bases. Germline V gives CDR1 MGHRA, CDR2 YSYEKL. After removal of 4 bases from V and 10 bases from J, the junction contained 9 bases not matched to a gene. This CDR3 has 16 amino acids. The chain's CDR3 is CASSPWTSGRNDEQFF. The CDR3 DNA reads TGCGCCAGCAGCCCCTGGACTAGCGGGAGGAATGACGAGCAGTTCTTC.

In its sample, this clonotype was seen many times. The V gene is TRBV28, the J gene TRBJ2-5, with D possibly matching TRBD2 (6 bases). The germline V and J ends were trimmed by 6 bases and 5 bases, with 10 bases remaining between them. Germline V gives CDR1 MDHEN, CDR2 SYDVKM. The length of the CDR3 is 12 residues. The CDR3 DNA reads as TGTGCCAGCAGGACTAGTATGGAGACCCAGTACTTC. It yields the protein CASRTSMETQYF.

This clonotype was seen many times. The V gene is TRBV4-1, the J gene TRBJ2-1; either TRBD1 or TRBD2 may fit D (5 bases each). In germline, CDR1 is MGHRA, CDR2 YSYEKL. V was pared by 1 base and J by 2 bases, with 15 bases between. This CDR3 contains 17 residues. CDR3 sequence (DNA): TGCGCCAGCAGCCAAGTACTAGGGACGGAAACCTACAATGAGCAGTTCTTC. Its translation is CASSQVLGTETYNEQFF.

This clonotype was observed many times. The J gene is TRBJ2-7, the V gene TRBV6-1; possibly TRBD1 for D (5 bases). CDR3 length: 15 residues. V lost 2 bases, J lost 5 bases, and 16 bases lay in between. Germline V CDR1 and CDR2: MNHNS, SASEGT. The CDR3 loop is CASSEFSGRVDEQYF. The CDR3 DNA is TGTGCCAGCAGTGAATTCTCGGGCAGGGTGGACGAGCAGTACTTC.

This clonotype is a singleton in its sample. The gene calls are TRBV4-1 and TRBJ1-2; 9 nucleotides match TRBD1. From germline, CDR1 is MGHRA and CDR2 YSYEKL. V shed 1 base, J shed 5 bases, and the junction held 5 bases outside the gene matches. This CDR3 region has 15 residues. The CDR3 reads CASSQVTGGAYGYTF. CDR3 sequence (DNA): TGCGCCAGCAGCCAAGTTACAGGGGGCGCTTATGGCTACACCTTC.

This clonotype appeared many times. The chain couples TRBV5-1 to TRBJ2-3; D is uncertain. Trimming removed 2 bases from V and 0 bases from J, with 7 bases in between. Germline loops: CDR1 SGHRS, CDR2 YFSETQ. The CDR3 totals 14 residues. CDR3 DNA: TGCGCCAGCAGCTTTACCTCTAGCACAGATACGCAGTATTTT. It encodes CASSFTSSTDTQYF.

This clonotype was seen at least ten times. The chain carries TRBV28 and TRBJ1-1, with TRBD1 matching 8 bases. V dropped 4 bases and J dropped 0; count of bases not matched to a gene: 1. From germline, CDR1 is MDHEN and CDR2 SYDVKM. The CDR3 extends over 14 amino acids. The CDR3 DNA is TGTGCCAGCAGTTCCAGGGGGCTGAACACTGAAGCTTTCTTT. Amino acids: CASSSRGLNTEAFF.

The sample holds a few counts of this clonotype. The CDR3, as DNA: TGTGCCAGCAGTTACTCGATGTACGGGAGTACCTACAATGAGCAGTTCTTC. Encoded protein: CASSYSMYGSTYNEQFF. The chain employs TRBV6-2 or TRBV6-3 and TRBJ2-1, with D possibly being TRBD2 (6 bases). V gave up 0 bases and J gave up 2 bases, with 14 bases separating them. This CDR3 is 17 amino acids long. The germline V gene encodes CDR1 MNHEY and CDR2 SVGEGT.

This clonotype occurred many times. CDR3 region: CASSDRQYNEQFF. The CDR3 DNA sequence: TGTGCCAGCAGTGACCGGCAGTACAATGAGCAGTTCTTC. V is TRBV6-1 and J is TRBJ2-1; no definite D call. The CDR3 has 13 residues. From germline, CDR1 is MNHNS and CDR2 SASEGT. The V end lost 3 bases, the J end lost 4 bases, and 7 bases lay between the germline ends.

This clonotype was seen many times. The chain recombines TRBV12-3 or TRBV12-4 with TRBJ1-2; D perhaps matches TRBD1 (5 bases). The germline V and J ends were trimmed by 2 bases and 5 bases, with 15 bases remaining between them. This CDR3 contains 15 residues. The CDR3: CASSLTTPRGYGYTF. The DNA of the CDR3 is TGTGCCAGCAGTTTAACGACTCCCCGGGGGTATGGCTACACCTTC.

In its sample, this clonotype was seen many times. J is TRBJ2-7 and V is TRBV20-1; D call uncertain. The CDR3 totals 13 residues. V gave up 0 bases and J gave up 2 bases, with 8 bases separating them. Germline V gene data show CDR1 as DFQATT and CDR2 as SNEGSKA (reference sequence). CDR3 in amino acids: CSARESPAYEQYF. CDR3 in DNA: TGCAGTGCTAGAGAATCGCCAGCCTACGAGCAGTACTTC.

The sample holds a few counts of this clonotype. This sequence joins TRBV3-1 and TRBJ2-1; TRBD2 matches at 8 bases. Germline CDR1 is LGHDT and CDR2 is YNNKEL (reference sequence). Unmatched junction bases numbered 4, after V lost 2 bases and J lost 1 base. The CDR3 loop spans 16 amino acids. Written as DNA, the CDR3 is TGTGCCAGCAGCCAAAACGGGGGGGAGTCCTACAATGAGCAGTTCTTC. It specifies CASSQNGGESYNEQFF.

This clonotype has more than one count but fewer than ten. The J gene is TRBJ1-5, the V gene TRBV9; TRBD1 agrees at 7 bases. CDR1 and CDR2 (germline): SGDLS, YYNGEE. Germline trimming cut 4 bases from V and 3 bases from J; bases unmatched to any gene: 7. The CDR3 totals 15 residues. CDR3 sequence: CASSLGGTANQPQHF. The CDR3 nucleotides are TGTGCCAGCAGCCTAGGGGGGACAGCCAATCAGCCCCAGCATTTT.

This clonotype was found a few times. CDR3 amino acids: CASSQETRHRGVVTYEQYF. CDR3 nucleotides: TGTGCCAGCAGCCAAGAGACTAGACATCGAGGGGTGGTTACCTACGAGCAGTACTTC. The gene calls are TRBV14 and TRBJ2-7, with D perhaps matching TRBD2 (6 bases). The V end was cut by 0 bases, the J end by 2 bases, with 23 bases between. Germline CDR1 and CDR2: SGHDN and FVKESK. CDR3 length: 19 amino acids.